This TCR beta chain was observed in a study of T-cell reconstitution after alpha-beta-depleted transplantation in children. Study conclusions and caveats: A year had passed since transplant, and T-cell counts and diversity by then came mostly from newly produced T cells. Surviving recipient T cells and thymic progenitors underlay high day-60 TCRbeta diversity in some patients.

This clonotype has more than one count but fewer than ten. Its antigen is unknown. As it was prepared, the TCRbeta library received unique molecular identifiers. TCRdb itself ran the PCR reads through MiXCR, one entry per CDR3 protein. The sample includes 27,000 or so distinct CDR3 sequences, roughly a sixth of them seen just once. Germline V gene data show CDR1 as KGHSH and CDR2 as LQKENI. Trimming took 2 bases from V and 6 from J, leaving 8 bases between them. The CDR3 is 13 residues long. The specimen was PBMCs, mostly from graft donor cells, collected 60 days after TCRalphabeta/CD19-depleted stem cell transplant. The V gene is TRBV18, the J gene TRBJ2-1; the D is unclear. This receptor was taken from a male patient aged 2-10 years who had a stem cell transplant for acute lymphoblastic leukemia, so the T cells may come from the graft donor. The DNA of the CDR3 is TGTGCCAGCTCACCAGGGCAGGCCAATGAGCAGTTCTTC. This encodes CASSPGQANEQFF.